The rows below give T cell receptor beta chains drawn from one sample of a study of human T cells and chemical hapten exposure. TCRdb independently ran MiXCR on the RACE reads; one entry per CDR3 protein. The sample consists of fewer than 100,000 distinct CDR3 sequences, about 9.6% of them appearing once. The sequencing used whole blood, collected in connection with sensitization to the hapten diphenylcyclopropenone (DPC). The receptor source for this set is a middle-aged woman with alopecia areata. Some clones in this sample may be carry-over from other donors' samples. Both conserved end residues are part of each CDR3. D genes are given only for firm matches. Only some rows state a clone size, as once, few, many or a class for expanded clones.

size: many
D: -
V: TRBV7-2
J: TRBJ1-4
CDR3: CASSLVGDTGKLFF
DNA: TGTGCCAGCAGCTTGGTCGGAGACACCGGAAAACTGTTTTTT

size: -
D: -
V: TRBV29-1
J: TRBJ1-5
CDR3: CSVAQDNQPQHF
DNA: TGCAGCGTTGCCCAGGACAATCAGCCCCAGCATTTT

size: few
D: -
V: TRBV9
J: TRBJ2-2
CDR3: CASSADEGEGTGELFF
DNA: TGTGCCAGCAGCGCCGATGAGGGAGAGGGCACCGGGGAGCTGTTTTTT

size: many
D: -
V: TRBV10-2
J: TRBJ1-6
CDR3: CASSTRENSPLHF
DNA: TGCGCCAGCAGTACCAGGGAGAATTCACCCCTCCACTTT

size: many
D: TRBD1
V: TRBV28
J: TRBJ1-2
CDR3: CAEGGEFYGYTF
DNA: TGTGCAGAAGGGGGCGAGTTCTATGGCTACACCTTC

size: -
D: -
V: TRBV25-1
J: TRBJ2-7
CDR3: CASRHPVPGTDPCEQYF
DNA: TGTGCCAGCAGACACCCAGTCCCAGGGACGGACCCCTGCGAGCAGTACTTC

size: -
D: -
V: TRBV12-3/TRBV12-4
J: TRBJ2-5
CDR3: CASSLAPGQETQYF
DNA: TGTGCCAGCAGTTTAGCGCCCGGGCAAGAGACCCAGTACTTC

size: many
D: -
V: TRBV20-1
J: TRBJ2-2
CDR3: CSARVNTGELFF
DNA: TGCAGTGCTAGAGTGAACACCGGGGAGCTGTTTTTT

size: -
D: -
V: TRBV5-1
J: TRBJ2-2
CDR3: CASSGIGTNTGELFF
DNA: TGCGCCAGCAGCGGGATCGGGACGAACACCGGGGAGCTGTTTTTT

size: -
D: -
V: TRBV7-9
J: TRBJ2-5
CDR3: CASSLYGSSITETQYF
DNA: TGTGCCAGCAGCTTATACGGAAGCAGTATCACAGAGACCCAGTACTTC